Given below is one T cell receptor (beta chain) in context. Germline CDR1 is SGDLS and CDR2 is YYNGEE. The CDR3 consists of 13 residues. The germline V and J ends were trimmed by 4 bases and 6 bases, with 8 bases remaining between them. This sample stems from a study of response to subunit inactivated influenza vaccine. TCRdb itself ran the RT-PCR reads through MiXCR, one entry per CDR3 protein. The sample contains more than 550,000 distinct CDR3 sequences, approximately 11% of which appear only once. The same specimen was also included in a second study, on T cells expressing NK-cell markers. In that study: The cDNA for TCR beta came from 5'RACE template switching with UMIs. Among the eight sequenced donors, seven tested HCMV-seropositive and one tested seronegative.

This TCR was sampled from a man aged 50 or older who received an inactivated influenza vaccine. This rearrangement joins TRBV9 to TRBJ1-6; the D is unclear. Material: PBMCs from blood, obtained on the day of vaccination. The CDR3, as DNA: TGTGCCAGCAGCCCAGAGATTAATTCACCCCTCCACTTT. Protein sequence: CASSPEINSPLHF.